The 14 T cell receptor beta chains in this list originate from one sample, sequenced in a study of T cells in narcolepsy. Some clones are missing from TCRdb's copy, which holds only in-frame ones; the method was immunoSEQ multiplex PCR. The repertoire holds some 13,000 clones, about 88% seen once, with over 1.5% in the top ten. Sequencing was performed on CD45RA- memory CD4+ T cells from PBMCs. These TCRs come from a human donor with narcolepsy.

This clone has only one observation. This chain joins TRBV14 and TRBJ1-2; D may be TRBD1 (5 bases). V was trimmed by 2 bases and J by 13 bases, leaving 14 bases between them. This CDR3 contains 12 residues. Germline CDR1 SGHDN, CDR2 FVKESK. For the CDR3, the DNA is TGTGCCAGCAGCCAATGGCAGGGAAAAAGCACCTTC. Protein sequence: CASSQWQGKSTF.

The chain combines TRBV6-1 with TRBJ1-5; a possible D gene is TRBD1 (5 bases). In germline, CDR1 is MNHNS, CDR2 SASEGT. This CDR3 contains 13 residues. Trimming took 5 bases from V and 7 from J, leaving 12 bases between them. The CDR3 spells CASSSKGSQPQHF. The CDR3 DNA follows: TGTGCCAGCAGTTCTAAGGGGTCCCAGCCCCAGCATTTT.

The CDR3 bases are TGTGCCAGCAGCCCCCAGGCGGGAGCTGAAGAGACCCAGTACTTC. As protein: CASSPQAGAEETQYF. The chain joins TRBV5-4 to TRBJ2-5; 7 nucleotides match TRBD2. The CDR3 extends over 15 amino acids. CDR1 and CDR2 (germline): SGHNT, YYREEE (reference sequence). V lost 4 bases to trimming and J lost 3 bases; unmatched junction nucleotides: 9.

This chain connects TRBV18 to TRBJ2-1; 11 bases agree with TRBD1. V lost 4 bases, J lost 6 bases, and 14 bases stayed unmatched. The CDR3 consists of 18 residues. Germline loops: CDR1 KGHSH, CDR2 LQKENI. CDR3 nucleotide sequence: TGTGCCAGCTCACGAACCGGGACAGGGGGTTCGGGACTCAATGAGCAGTTCTTC. Residues: CASSRTGTGGSGLNEQFF.

CDR3 nucleotide sequence: TGTGCCAGCAGCCCCTTTGCGGGCGCCACCTGGGGGGAGCTGTTTTTT. The encoded protein is CASSPFAGATWGELFF. V gene TRBV7-8 combines with J gene TRBJ2-2; maybe TRBD2 (5 bases). V was pared by 5 bases and J by 8 bases, with 21 bases between. The CDR3 totals 16 residues. Germline CDR1 is SGHVS and CDR2 is FQNEAQ.

CDR3 residues: CASRREETGELFF. The CDR3 nucleotides are TGCGCCAGCAGGAGGGAAGAAACCGGGGAGCTGTTTTTT. This chain links TRBV5-1 with TRBJ2-2; TRBD2 is a possible D gene (5 bases). V lost 5 bases, J lost 5 bases, and 10 bases lay in between. The CDR3 runs to 13 residues. The germline V gene encodes CDR1 SGHRS and CDR2 YFSETQ.

A word on this clone: This sample also contains other DNA sequences that code for the same CDR3. The genes are TRBV27 and TRBJ1-6, with a weak D call TRBD1 (5 bases). With 2 bases removed from V and 6 bases from J, the gap between germline ends came to 11 bases. The CDR3 has 15 residues. CDR1 and CDR2 (germline): MNHEY, SMNVEV (reference sequence). Written as DNA, the CDR3 is TGTGCCAGCAGTTTAGGAGGGACGGGTAATTCACCCCTCCACTTT. Protein: CASSLGGTGNSPLHF.

This chain connects TRBV2 to TRBJ2-3; D is unresolved. This CDR3 has 14 amino acids. The germline CDR1 and CDR2 sequences are SNHLY and FYNNEI. Between the trimmed V and J ends, which lost 1 base and 2 bases, there was a span of 7 bases. CDR3 protein: CASSEDRYTDTQYF. In DNA, the CDR3 is TGTGCCAGCAGTGAAGACAGATACACAGATACGCAGTATTTT.

This chain joins TRBV7-9 and TRBJ2-3; tentatively, D is TRBD1 (6 bases). Germline V gene sequence: CDR1 SEHNR, CDR2 FQNEAQ (reference sequence). Trimming pared 4 bases from V and 0 bases from J, leaving 11 bases between. The CDR3 has 15 residues. The CDR3 DNA reads TGTGCCAGCAGCTCCGGACAGCCCAGCACAGATACGCAGTATTTT. Translating gives CASSSGQPSTDTQYF.

In nucleotides, the CDR3 is TGTGCCAGCAGTTTTAAGGGAACAGGGAAGGTTGGCACTGAAGCTTTCTTT. Encoded protein: CASSFKGTGKVGTEAFF. The chain recombines TRBV27 with TRBJ1-1; weak D call: TRBD1 (6 bases). The CDR3 covers 17 residues. Germline CDR1 and CDR2: MNHEY and SMNVEV (reference sequence). V lost 3 bases and J lost 4, with 21 bases in between.

The table lists this clone with a few counts. The chain employs TRBV10-3 and TRBJ1-2; the match to TRBD1 covers 7 bases. Trimming removed 6 bases from V and 5 bases from J; junction bases left unmatched: 6. The CDR3 spans 13 residues. From germline, CDR1 is ENHRY and CDR2 SYGVKD. The CDR3 DNA follows: TGTGCCATCAGCTCCGGGACAGAATATGGCTACACCTTC. It specifies CAISSGTEYGYTF.

A single count supports this clone. The chain carries TRBV28 and TRBJ2-7; no reliable D call. The germline V and J ends were trimmed by 6 bases and 1 base, with 7 bases remaining between them. This CDR3 comprises 12 residues. Germline loops: CDR1 MDHEN, CDR2 SYDVKM. Written as DNA, the CDR3 is TGTGCCAGCAGCTCTCGGTCCTACGAGCAGTACTTC. Its protein product is CASSSRSYEQYF.

This clone has only one observation. The chain uses TRBV7-9 and TRBJ2-7; a weak D match, TRBD2 (6 bases). Per the germline V gene, CDR1 is SEHNR and CDR2 is FQNEAQ (reference sequence). The V end was cut by 5 bases, the J end by 1 base, with 18 bases between. The CDR3 runs 16 residues. The CDR3: CASSLTTSLTSYEQYF. DNA for the CDR3: TGTGCCAGCAGCCTTACGACTAGTTTGACTTCCTACGAGCAGTACTTC.

The chain carries TRBV9 and TRBJ2-2; D is undetermined. The CDR3 has 14 amino acids. The V and J ends lost 0 bases and 5 bases respectively, with 8 bases between them. Germline loops: CDR1 SGDLS, CDR2 YYNGEE. The CDR3 loop reads CASSVVSRTGELFF. The CDR3 DNA sequence: TGTGCCAGCAGCGTAGTTAGCCGAACCGGGGAGCTGTTTTTT.